This T cell receptor (beta chain) was retrieved from a study of identical twins. Study-wide results and caveats: An excess of low generation probability was shown by twin-shared out-of-frame alpha sequences.

Trimming cost V 6 bases and J 5 bases, with 13 bases left between them. CDR3 length: 13 residues. The germline V gene has CDR1 DFQATT and CDR2 SNEGSKA (reference sequence). TCRdb independently ran MiXCR on the 5' RACE reads; one entry per CDR3 protein. The data hold some 790,000 distinct CDR3 sequences, with 18% observed a single time. At least ten counts were recorded for this clonotype. The antigen is undetermined. The same sample was also used in a study of T cells expressing NK-cell markers. Turning to that study: Evidence did not settle whether expanded NKG2C+ T cell clones targeted HCMV.

Source material: PBMCs. This receptor was identified in a woman aged 18-35 years in good health. The chain couples TRBV20-1 to TRBJ1-4, with no clear D. CDR3 in amino acids: CSARHRGNEKLFF. For the CDR3, the DNA is TGCAGTGCGCGACATCGCGGGAATGAAAAACTGTTTTTT.